The 8 T cell receptor beta chains below were found in one sample sequenced in a study of CD8 T cells in Susac syndrome. The authors reverse transcribed roughly 0.5 to 1 ug RNA with random hexamers. TCRdb reanalysed the immunoSEQ multiplex PCR reads using MiXCR and keeps one entry per CDR3 protein. This table holds 150,000 to 200,000 distinct CDR3 sequences, under 95% found once. Sequences were obtained from CD4+ T cells from PBMCs. The receptors come from a human donor in good health.

The chain links TRBV5-6 to TRBJ2-3, with D tentatively TRBD2 (5 bases). In germline, CDR1 is SGHDT, CDR2 YYEEEE. This CDR3 contains 15 residues. V gave up 2 bases and J gave up 7 bases, with 17 bases separating them. CDR3 in DNA: TGTGCCAGCAGCTTCGGGGTCCCACACACTAATACGCAGTATTTT. Amino acid sequence: CASSFGVPHTNTQYF.

The V and J genes are TRBV6-1 and TRBJ2-7; possible D gene TRBD1, 6 bases. V dropped 4 bases and J dropped 9 bases, with 13 bases sitting between them. Germline CDR1 reads MNHNS; CDR2 reads SASEGT. The CDR3 covers 12 residues. CDR3 amino acids: CASSAYRAWQYF. CDR3 sequence (DNA): TGTGCCAGCAGTGCCTACAGGGCTTGGCAGTACTTC.

V usage is TRBV5-6 and J usage is TRBJ1-4; perhaps TRBD1 as D (6 bases). V lost 2 bases and J 7 bases, leaving 12 bases between the germline ends. This CDR3 spans 14 amino acids. Germline loops: CDR1 SGHDT, CDR2 YYEEEE. Written as DNA, the CDR3 is TGTGCCAGCAGCTTACAGGGATTCAGTGAAAAACTGTTTTTT. Its translation is CASSLQGFSEKLFF.

V is TRBV6-1 and J is TRBJ1-5; 9 bases match TRBD1. CDR3 size: 15 residues. From germline, CDR1 is MNHNS and CDR2 SASEGT. V lost 0 bases to trimming and J lost 7 bases; unmatched junction nucleotides: 4. CDR3 in DNA: TGTGCCAGCAGTGAAGCTGGGACAGGGATCCAGCCCCAGCATTTT. Protein sequence: CASSEAGTGIQPQHF.

The chain combines TRBV5-8 with TRBJ1-5; D not certain. V was clipped by 0 bases and J by 11 bases, with 12 bases between them. Germline values: CDR1 SGHTS, CDR2 YDEGEE. There are 13 residues in the CDR3. CDR3 sequence (DNA): TGTGCCAGCAGCTTGGGGAGAGCCGGAGCCCAGCATTTT. Translating it yields CASSLGRAGAQHF. Drawing the rest from reference TRBV5-8 and TRBJ1-5, the complete variable domain is EAGVTQSPTHLIKTRGQQATLRCSPISGHTSVYWYQQALGLGLQFLLWYDEGEERNRGNFPPRFSGRQFPNYSSELNVNALELEDSALYLCASSLGRAGAQHFGDGTRLSIL.

This clonotype was detected only once. The chain carries TRBV7-2 and TRBJ2-5; either TRBD1 or TRBD2 may fit D (5 bases each). The CDR3 runs to 15 residues. V was clipped by 4 bases and J by 1 base, with 13 bases between them. Per germline, CDR1 SGHTA and CDR2 FQGNSA. CDR3 protein: CASSSPGRTQETQYF. For the CDR3, the DNA is TGTGCCAGCAGCTCACCGGGACGGACCCAAGAGACCCAGTACTTC.

The rearrangement links TRBV19 to TRBJ1-6; a weak D match, TRBD1 (5 bases). CDR1 LNHDA and CDR2 SQIVND come from the germline V gene (reference sequence). The CDR3 is 15 residues long. The germline V and J ends were trimmed by 3 bases and 10 bases, with 16 bases remaining between them. The CDR3 region is CASSINRNERSPLHF. For the CDR3, the DNA is TGTGCCAGTAGTATCAACAGGAACGAAAGATCACCCCTCCACTTT. Full variable domain (rest looked up from reference TRBV19 and TRBJ1-6): DGGITQSPKYLFRKEGQNVTLSCEQNLNHDAMYWYRQDPGQGLRLIYYSQIVNDFQKGDIAEGYSVSREKKESFPLTVTSAQKNPTAFYLCASSINRNERSPLHFGNGTRLTVT.

This clonotype was seen once. The gene calls are TRBV6-6 and TRBJ1-3; D remains unclear. The CDR3 extends over 15 amino acids. V lost 0 bases and J lost 3, with 9 bases in between. Per the germline V gene, CDR1 is MNHNY and CDR2 is SVGAGI (reference sequence). The CDR3 sequence is CASSYSIILGNTIYF. The CDR3 nucleotides read TGTGCCAGCAGTTACTCGATTATTCTTGGAAACACCATATATTTT.